This TCR beta chain was found in a study of cytomegalovirus exposure and HLA in healthy donors. Study outcomes and limitations: The analysis excluded some indistinguishable V segments, including TRBV6-2 and TRBV6-3.

This clone was counted at least ten times. The antigen remains undetermined. PCR was performed using 60 Vbeta and 13 Jbeta primers. Only in-frame clones appear in the TCRdb table, and some are missing; sequencing was by immunoSEQ multiplex PCR. This repertoire shows 110,000 to 150,000 clones, about 73% found once; its top ten account for 2% to 2.5%. The length of the CDR3 is 12 residues. Germline CDR1 MDHEN, CDR2 SYDVKM. Between the trimmed V and J ends, which lost 3 bases and 6 bases, there was a span of 6 bases. The clonotype was recovered from a woman aged 55-69 years in good health and CMV-seropositive. V is TRBV28 and J is TRBJ1-5; tentative D call: TRBD1 (5 bases). Sequencing input: PBMCs. The CDR3 protein is CASSFGAQPQHF. CDR3 nucleotide sequence: TGTGCCAGCAGTTTTGGGGCTCAGCCCCAGCATTTT.